This passage covers 29 T cell receptor beta chains from one sample sequenced in a study of blood T cell repertoires in COVID-19 (dated by TCRdb to between 2020 and 2021). Library creation used the immunoSEQ multiplex PCR assay. TCRdb obtained this table from immuneACCESS and retained in-frame rearrangements with V and J assigned. These tables miss some clones; where compared with another copy, unresolved V genes account for less than half of the shortfall, and the remainder is unexplained. The sample table lists about 260,000 clones, less than 90% of them with a count of one. The ten top clones hold roughly 1.8% of the sample. The sample comprised peripheral blood. Every receptor here comes from a man aged 25 to 40 with active or convalescent COVID-19.

The V gene is TRBV10-2, the J gene TRBJ1-3; tentative D call: TRBD1 (5 bases). Germline CDR1 WSHSY, CDR2 SAAADI. The CDR3 is 11 amino acids. Trimming took 7 bases from V and 7 from J, leaving 8 bases between them. CDR3 in DNA: TGCGCCAGCATGGGGGGGAACACCATATATTTT. Translating gives CASMGGNTIYF.

On this clone itself: At one of its ends the junction is not consistent with the germline gene, which may arise from a read error. V usage is TRBV14 and J usage is TRBJ1-2, with no clear D. This CDR3 has 15 residues. Germline V gene sequence: CDR1 SGHDN, CDR2 FVKESK. DNA for the CDR3: TGTGCCAGCAGCCAAGATGTTGGGAGTAACCATGGCTACACCTTC. This translates into CASSQDVGSNHGYTF.

The chain has TRBV7-9 and TRBJ2-3; no reliable D call. Germline V gene lookup returns CDR1 SEHNR and CDR2 FQNEAQ (reference sequence). Trimming removed 0 bases from V and 3 bases from J, with 10 bases in between. The CDR3 extends over 15 amino acids. The CDR3 loop reads CASSLAFSETDTQYF. The CDR3 DNA is TGTGCCAGCAGCTTAGCTTTTTCAGAAACAGATACGCAGTATTTT.

This chain links TRBV29-1 with TRBJ1-1; D ambiguous. Per the germline V gene, CDR1 is SQVTM and CDR2 is ANQGSEA. The V gene lost 6 bases and the J gene lost 0 bases, with 11 bases spanning the gap. The CDR3 is made up of 13 amino acids. Written as DNA, the CDR3 is TGCAGCGTGGCCGGGGTCCTGAACACTGAAGCTTTCTTT. Protein product: CSVAGVLNTEAFF.

The rearrangement joins TRBV7-2 to TRBJ1-1, with a tentative D call TRBD1 (6 bases). This CDR3 spans 14 amino acids. The V end was cut by 6 bases, the J end by 3 bases, with 14 bases between. Germline values: CDR1 SGHTA, CDR2 FQGNSA. CDR3 protein: CASRLQGGDTEAFF. CDR3 nucleotide sequence: TGTGCCAGCAGACTACAGGGAGGGGACACTGAAGCTTTCTTT.

The chain uses TRBV6-6 and TRBJ1-2; D not resolved. Per germline, CDR1 MNHNY and CDR2 SVGAGI (reference sequence). This CDR3 comprises 15 residues. The V end was cut by 0 bases, the J end by 6 bases, with 14 bases between. In DNA form, the CDR3 reads TGTGCCAGCAGTTACTCTCGGGGTACCGGTGATGGCTACACCTTC. Translated, it gives CASSYSRGTGDGYTF.

The rearrangement links TRBV4-3 to TRBJ2-5; 13 bases line up with TRBD2. The CDR3 loop spans 18 amino acids. Per germline, CDR1 LGHNA and CDR2 YSLEER. V lost 0 bases to trimming and J lost 4 bases; unmatched junction nucleotides: 8. CDR3 bases: TGCGCCAGCAGCCAAGACCTTGGACTAGCGGGGGCAGCAGAGACCCAGTACTTC. It specifies CASSQDLGLAGAAETQYF.

In this sample, this clone turned up once. The rearrangement joins TRBV7-7 to TRBJ2-5, with 11 bases identical to TRBD2. This CDR3 is built from 18 residues. Germline trimming cut 2 bases from V and 5 bases from J; bases unmatched to any gene: 13. The germline gives CDR1 SSHAT, CDR2 FNYEAQ (reference sequence). The CDR3 DNA follows: TGTGCCAGCAGCTTAAGATTTGCGGCTAGCGGGGGGCTTGAGACCCAGTACTTC. The encoded protein is CASSLRFAASGGLETQYF.

The J gene is TRBJ1-6, the V gene TRBV19, with 9 bases identical to TRBD1. Germline CDR1 is LNHDA and CDR2 is SQIVND (reference sequence). J was trimmed by 6 bases and V by 6 bases; bases with no gene match: 0. This CDR3 has 13 amino acids. The CDR3 sequence is CASRTGGNSPLHF. The CDR3 region has the DNA TGTGCCAGTAGGACAGGGGGTAATTCACCCCTCCACTTT. The full variable domain, rest sourced from reference TRBV19 and TRBJ1-6, is DGGITQSPKYLFRKEGQNVTLSCEQNLNHDAMYWYRQDPGQGLRLIYYSQIVNDFQKGDIAEGYSVSREKKESFPLTVTSAQKNPTAFYLCASRTGGNSPLHFGNGTRLTVT.

The chain couples TRBV9 to TRBJ2-1; the D is unclear. This CDR3 region has 15 residues. Looked up from germline, CDR1 is SGDLS and CDR2 is YYNGEE. V lost 0 bases, J lost 4 bases, and 11 bases lay in between. The CDR3 loop reads CASSVAEEIYNEQFF. The CDR3, as DNA: TGTGCCAGCAGCGTAGCTGAGGAAATATACAATGAGCAGTTCTTC.

The gene calls are TRBV15 and TRBJ2-7; tentative D call: TRBD1 (5 bases). V lost 4 bases and J lost 5, with 12 bases in between. Germline V CDR1 and CDR2: LNHNV, YYDKDF (reference sequence). This CDR3 is built from 13 residues. CDR3 protein: CATSIWQGHEQYF. CDR3 bases: TGTGCCACCAGCATTTGGCAGGGCCACGAGCAGTACTTC.

The sample holds one count of this clone. This sequence joins TRBV11-3 and TRBJ2-1, with TRBD2 identical over 7 bases. Looked up from germline, CDR1 is SGHNT and CDR2 is YENEEA. The CDR3 has 15 amino acids. The V and J ends lost 4 bases and 10 bases, in that order; junction bases with no gene match: 13. CDR3 protein: CASSSRLAGRAEQFF. Written as DNA, the CDR3 is TGTGCCAGCAGCTCGCGACTAGCCGGGCGGGCCGAGCAGTTCTTC.

The genes are TRBV5-4 and TRBJ2-6, with 8 bases fitting TRBD2. Trimming cost V 5 bases and J 2 bases; bases outside gene matches: 6. The germline CDR1 and CDR2 sequences are SGHNT and YYREEE (reference sequence). This CDR3 is 16 amino acids long. CDR3 protein: CASRSGTSTGANVLTF. CDR3 coding DNA: TGTGCCAGCAGGTCCGGGACTAGTACTGGGGCCAACGTCCTGACTTTC.

J is TRBJ1-1 and V is TRBV21-1; the table's D call TRBD1 went unverified against the DNA. TRBV21-1 counts as a pseudogene. CDR3 length: 15 amino acids. This chain's CDR3 is CASSPPDSENTEAFF. CDR3 DNA: TGTGCCAGCAGCCCGCCGGACAGTGAGAACACTGAAGCTTTCTTT.

This chain links TRBV19 with TRBJ2-2; D unresolved. CDR1 LNHDA and CDR2 SQIVND come from the germline V gene (reference sequence). The CDR3 has 12 amino acids. V was trimmed by 8 bases and J by 5 bases, leaving 9 bases between them. The CDR3, as DNA: TGTGCCAGTCCACGGAGTACCGGGGAGCTGTTTTTT. Translated: CASPRSTGELFF.

The J gene is TRBJ1-3, the V gene TRBV6-2 or TRBV6-3, with 9 bases lining up with TRBD1. V gave up 4 bases and J gave up 0 bases; unmatched junction bases: 1. CDR3 length: 15 amino acids. Germline V gene data show CDR1 as MNHEY and CDR2 as SVGEGT. The DNA of the CDR3 is TGTGCCAGCAGTTGGGACAGGGCCTCTGGAAACACCATATATTTT. Encoded protein: CASSWDRASGNTIYF.

V usage is TRBV30 and J usage is TRBJ2-7; the match to TRBD1 covers 7 bases. The junction had 2 bases not matched to a gene; V was cut back by 4 bases and J by 2 bases. Germline loops: CDR1 GTSNPN, CDR2 SVGIG (reference sequence). The CDR3 spans 12 residues. CDR3 sequence (DNA): TGTGCCTGGAAGACAGGGCCCTACGAGCAGTACTTC. Translation gives CAWKTGPYEQYF.

This clone has only one observation. The gene calls are TRBV7-8 and TRBJ2-7, with 10 bases that match TRBD1. This CDR3 has 15 amino acids. Unmatched junction bases numbered 10, after V lost 6 bases and J lost 5 bases. CDR1 SGHVS and CDR2 FQNEAQ come from the germline V gene. CDR3 loop: CASRRSGTGDDEQYF. CDR3 DNA: TGTGCCAGCAGGAGGTCCGGGACAGGGGATGACGAGCAGTACTTC. Supplemented by reference TRBV7-8 and TRBJ2-7, the full variable domain reads GAGVSQSPRYKVAKRGQDVALRCDPISGHVSLFWYQQALGQGPEFLTYFQNEAQLDKSGLPSDRFFAERPEGSVSTLKIQRTQQEDSAVYLCASRRSGTGDDEQYFGPGTRLTVT.

The rearrangement joins TRBV4-3 to TRBJ2-3; no clear D. The ends were cut back, 0 bases at V and 0 bases at J, with 13 bases in the middle. Per the germline V gene, CDR1 is LGHNA and CDR2 is YSLEER. This CDR3 region has 17 residues. The CDR3 bases are TGCGCCAGCAGCCAAGAAGGTCCGACAACTAGCACAGATACGCAGTATTTT. This translates into CASSQEGPTTSTDTQYF.

The chain is built from TRBV5-6 and TRBJ1-1; 7 positions agree with TRBD1. This CDR3 region has 14 residues. CDR1 and CDR2 from the germline V gene are SGHDT and YYEEEE. The J segment lost 3 bases and the V segment lost 6 bases, leaving 8 bases of the junction unmatched. CDR3 sequence: CASTKRTGDTEAFF. The CDR3 bases are TGTGCCAGCACCAAACGCACAGGGGACACTGAAGCTTTCTTT.

V gene TRBV19 combines with J gene TRBJ1-5; 7 bases align to TRBD1. The CDR3 runs 15 residues. V was clipped by 6 bases and J by 6 bases; unmatched bases: 11. Germline V CDR1 and CDR2: LNHDA, SQIVND (reference sequence). The CDR3: CASRTDRRGVQPQHF. In DNA form, the CDR3 reads TGTGCCAGTAGGACGGACAGGCGGGGTGTTCAGCCCCAGCATTTT.

The count of this clone is one. V and J are TRBV9 and TRBJ2-1, with TRBD2 matching over 7 bases. In germline, CDR1 is SGDLS, CDR2 YYNGEE. V lost 0 bases and J lost 2; bases outside the gene matches: 14. This CDR3 region has 19 residues. CDR3 protein: CASSVARSIGGGPYNEQFF. CDR3 nucleotide sequence: TGTGCCAGCAGCGTAGCAAGGTCGATTGGGGGGGGACCCTACAATGAGCAGTTCTTC.

The rearrangement joins TRBV10-1 to TRBJ1-5; maybe TRBD1 (6 bases). CDR1 and CDR2 from the germline V gene are WNHNN and SYGVQD (reference sequence). The CDR3 has 15 amino acids. Trimming removed 7 bases at V and 0 bases at J, with 13 bases between. The CDR3 sequence: CASIETGDSNQPQHF. The CDR3 DNA follows: TGCGCCAGCATCGAGACAGGAGATAGCAATCAGCCCCAGCATTTT.

The chain uses TRBV6-1 and TRBJ2-7; D remains unclear. CDR1 MNHNS and CDR2 SASEGT come from the germline V gene. The CDR3 is 12 residues long. The V gene lost 3 bases and the J gene lost 3 bases, with 6 bases spanning the gap. The CDR3 sequence is CASSDRIYEQYF. In DNA form, the CDR3 reads TGTGCCAGCAGTGACAGGATCTACGAGCAGTACTTC.

This chain links TRBV15 with TRBJ1-3; 8 bases line up with TRBD1. The CDR3 covers 14 residues. V lost 5 bases and J lost 3; bases outside the gene matches: 3. CDR1 and CDR2 from the germline V gene are LNHNV and YYDKDF (reference sequence). CDR3 in amino acids: CATSQGAFGNTIYF. CDR3 in DNA: TGTGCCACCAGCCAGGGGGCGTTTGGAAACACCATATATTTT.

This sequence joins TRBV5-4 and TRBJ1-6, with D hard to call. Trimming took 0 bases from V and 2 from J, leaving 6 bases between them. The CDR3 has 15 residues. Looked up from germline, CDR1 is SGHNT and CDR2 is YYREEE (reference sequence). CDR3 DNA: TGTGCCAGCAGCTTGGGGGCCCCCTATAATTCACCCCTCCACTTT. Translated: CASSLGAPYNSPLHF.

V usage is TRBV9 and J usage is TRBJ1-2; a weak D match, TRBD1 (6 bases). The germline gives CDR1 SGDLS, CDR2 YYNGEE. V lost 5 bases and J 4 bases, leaving 12 bases between the germline ends. The CDR3 has 13 residues. The CDR3 protein is CASSYTGTYGYTF. CDR3 nucleotide sequence: TGTGCCAGCAGTTACACAGGGACCTATGGCTACACCTTC.

In DNA, the CDR3 is TGTGCCAGCAGCCAAGATGGGGGGGACCCGCAGTCAGCTTTCTTT. It is translated as CASSQDGGDPQSAFF. This chain connects TRBV3-1 (or the pseudogene TRBV3-2) to TRBJ1-1, with TRBD1 as a possible D gene (5 bases). This CDR3 region has 15 residues. Trimming stripped 0 bases from V and 10 bases from J, with 18 bases between. Germline V gene sequence: CDR1 LGHDT, CDR2 YNNKEL (reference sequence).

V is TRBV4-3 and J is TRBJ2-3, with 15 bases fitting TRBD2. Looked up from germline, CDR1 is LGHNA and CDR2 is YSLEER. The V segment lost 3 bases and the J segment 2 bases; nucleotides outside the gene matches: 3. The CDR3 runs 17 residues. DNA for the CDR3: TGCGCCAGCAGCCAGGGGACTAGCGGGGGGACCACAGATACGCAGTATTTT. It translates to CASSQGTSGGTTDTQYF.